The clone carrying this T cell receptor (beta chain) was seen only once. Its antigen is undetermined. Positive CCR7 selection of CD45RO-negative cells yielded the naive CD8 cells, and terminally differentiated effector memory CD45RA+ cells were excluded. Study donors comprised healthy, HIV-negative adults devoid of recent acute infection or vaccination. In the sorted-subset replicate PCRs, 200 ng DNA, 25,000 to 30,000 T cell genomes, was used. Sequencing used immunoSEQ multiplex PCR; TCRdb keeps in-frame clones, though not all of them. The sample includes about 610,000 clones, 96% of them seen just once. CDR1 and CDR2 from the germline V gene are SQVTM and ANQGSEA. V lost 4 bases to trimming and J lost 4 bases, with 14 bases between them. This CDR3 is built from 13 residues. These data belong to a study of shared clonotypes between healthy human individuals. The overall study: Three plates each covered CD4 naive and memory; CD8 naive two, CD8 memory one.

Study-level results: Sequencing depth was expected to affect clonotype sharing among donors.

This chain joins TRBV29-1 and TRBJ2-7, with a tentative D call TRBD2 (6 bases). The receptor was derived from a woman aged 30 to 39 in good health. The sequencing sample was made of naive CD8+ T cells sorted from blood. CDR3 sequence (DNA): TGCAGCGTTGTTGTCGGGAGTAATTACGAGCAGTACTTC. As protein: CSVVVGSNYEQYF.